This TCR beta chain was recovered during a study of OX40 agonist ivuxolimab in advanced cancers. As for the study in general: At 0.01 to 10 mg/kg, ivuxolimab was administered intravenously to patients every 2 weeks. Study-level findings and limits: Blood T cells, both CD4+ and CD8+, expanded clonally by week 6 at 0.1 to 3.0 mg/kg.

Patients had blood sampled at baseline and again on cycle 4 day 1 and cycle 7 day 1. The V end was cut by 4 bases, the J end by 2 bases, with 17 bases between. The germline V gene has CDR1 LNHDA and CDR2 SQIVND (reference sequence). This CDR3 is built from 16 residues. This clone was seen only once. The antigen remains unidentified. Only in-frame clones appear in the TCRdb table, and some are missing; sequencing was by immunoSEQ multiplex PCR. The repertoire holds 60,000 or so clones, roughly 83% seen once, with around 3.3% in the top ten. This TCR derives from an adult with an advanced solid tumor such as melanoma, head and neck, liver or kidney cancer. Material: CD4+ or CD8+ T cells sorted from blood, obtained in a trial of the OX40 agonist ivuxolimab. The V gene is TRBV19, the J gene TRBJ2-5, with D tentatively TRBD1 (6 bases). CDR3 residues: CASSNDGTSLQETQYF. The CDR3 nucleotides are TGTGCCAGTAGTAATGACGGGACATCCTTACAAGAGACCCAGTACTTC.